The 27 T cell receptor beta chains below come from one sample, sequenced in a study of T cell responses to AZD1222 COVID-19 vaccine. The protocol was immunoSEQ multiplex PCR, while the TCRdb copy is restricted to in-frame clones and leaves out a portion. Of 75,000 to 100,000 clones in the sample, roughly 90% were seen once. The sequences come from peripheral blood, collected on day 0 of AZD1222 vaccination. Receptors were obtained from an adult in good health.

The chain uses TRBV6-1 and TRBJ1-1; D is undetermined. The V end lost 3 bases, the J end lost 1 base, and 6 bases lay between the germline ends. CDR3 length equals 13 residues. CDR1 MNHNS and CDR2 SASEGT come from the germline V gene. CDR3 bases: TGTGCCAGCAGTGACCGTAGGAACACTGAAGCTTTCTTT. It encodes CASSDRRNTEAFF.

The chain has TRBV4-3 and TRBJ1-2, with TRBD1 identical over 7 bases. Unmatched junction bases numbered 18, after V lost 0 bases and J lost 8 bases. From germline, CDR1 is LGHNA and CDR2 YSLEER. The CDR3 is made up of 18 amino acids. In DNA form, the CDR3 reads TGCGCCAGCAGCCAAGATTTCTCGGCGTTTGCAGGGGGAAAAGGCTACACCTTC. It encodes CASSQDFSAFAGGKGYTF.

The chain carries TRBV4-2 and TRBJ2-1; 7 bases are a match to TRBD2. Germline V CDR1 and CDR2: LGHNA, YNFKEQ. J gave up 6 bases and V 4 bases, and 15 bases lay outside the gene matches. CDR3 length: 17 amino acids. The CDR3: CASSLRNGGSEGNEQFF. The CDR3 DNA reads TGTGCCAGCAGCCTAAGAAATGGCGGGAGTGAGGGCAATGAGCAGTTCTTC.

V gene TRBV28 combines with J gene TRBJ1-2, with no clear D. Germline-derived CDR1 and CDR2 are MDHEN and SYDVKM. V lost 6 bases, J lost 8 bases, and 13 bases lay in between. The CDR3 spans 12 residues. The CDR3 DNA is TGTGCCAGCAGAGGCAGCACATGGGGCTACACCTTC. Its translation is CASRGSTWGYTF.

The chain couples TRBV3-1 (or the pseudogene TRBV3-2) to TRBJ2-5, with 9 bases identical to TRBD2. CDR1 LGHDT and CDR2 YNNKEL come from the germline V gene (reference sequence). Trimming cost V 4 bases and J 4 bases; bases outside gene matches: 10. The CDR3 extends over 16 amino acids. The CDR3 protein is CASSRLSGSPGETQYF. The CDR3 nucleotides are TGTGCCAGCAGCCGCCTTAGCGGGAGCCCCGGAGAGACCCAGTACTTC.

This rearrangement joins TRBV24-1 to TRBJ2-1, with TRBD2 matching 9 bases. J lost 4 bases, V lost 11 bases, and 5 bases had no gene match. This CDR3 contains 13 residues. The germline V gene encodes CDR1 KGHDR and CDR2 SFDVKD. CDR3 DNA: TGTGCCATAGCGGGGGTACCTTACAATGAGCAGTTCTTC. Its translation is CAIAGVPYNEQFF.

This clone has a handful of counts. The chain uses TRBV9 and TRBJ2-1; tentative D call: TRBD1 (6 bases). CDR1 is SGDLS, CDR2 YYNGEE, per germline. The V end was cut by 0 bases, the J end by 4 bases, with 23 bases between. This CDR3 has 19 residues. This chain's CDR3 is CASSVEGGDANHHYNEQFF. The CDR3 DNA follows: TGTGCCAGCAGCGTAGAAGGGGGTGATGCGAATCATCATTACAATGAGCAGTTCTTC.

The chain employs TRBV28 and TRBJ1-4; 9 nucleotides match TRBD1. The CDR3 sequence is 15 residues long. Germline V lookup: CDR1 MDHEN, CDR2 SYDVKM. With 5 bases clipped from V and 7 bases from J, the junction kept 8 bases outside the gene matches. The CDR3 loop is CASSLTGQGPEKLFF. The CDR3, as DNA: TGTGCCAGCAGTCTAACGGGACAGGGCCCTGAAAAACTGTTTTTT.

The chain recombines TRBV6-5 with TRBJ2-1; D unclear. Germline V gene sequence: CDR1 MNHEY, CDR2 SVGAGI. V lost 2 bases and J 10 bases, leaving 15 bases between the germline ends. CDR3 length: 14 residues. The CDR3 here is CASSYGAARLEQFF. CDR3 DNA: TGTGCCAGCAGTTACGGAGCAGCCAGATTGGAGCAGTTCTTC.

The genes are TRBV12-3 or TRBV12-4 and TRBJ1-3, with 8 bases aligning to TRBD1. The J segment lost 8 bases and the V segment lost 7 bases, leaving 7 bases of the junction unmatched. There are 13 residues in the CDR3. The CDR3 sequence: CASKTTGVDTIYF. Written as DNA, the CDR3 is TGTGCCAGCAAAACGACAGGGGTAGACACCATATATTTT.

The rearrangement joins TRBV4-2 to TRBJ2-3; unclear D gene. This CDR3 comprises 14 residues. V lost 2 bases and J lost 0, with 6 bases in between. Per germline, CDR1 LGHNA and CDR2 YNFKEQ. CDR3 bases: TGTGCCAGCAGCCAACCCACCAGCACAGATACGCAGTATTTT. Amino acids: CASSQPTSTDTQYF.

The genes are TRBV7-8 and TRBJ2-7, with 9 bases identical to TRBD2. Germline values: CDR1 SGHVS, CDR2 FQNEAQ. J lost 1 base, V lost 2 bases, and 15 bases had no gene match. The CDR3 extends over 19 amino acids. The CDR3, as DNA: TGTGCCAGCAGCTTATCCCTAGGTATTGCGGGAGGGCGGTCCTACGAGCAGTACTTC. It yields the protein CASSLSLGIAGGRSYEQYF.

The rearrangement joins TRBV19 to TRBJ2-2, with D perhaps given as TRBD1 or TRBD2 (6 bases each). The CDR3 contains 16 residues. Trimming took 4 bases from V and 4 from J, leaving 16 bases between them. The germline CDR1 and CDR2 sequences are LNHDA and SQIVND (reference sequence). The CDR3, as DNA: TGTGCCAGTAGTACTTTTCCGGGGGCTGGCACCGGGGAGCTGTTTTTT. Protein: CASSTFPGAGTGELFF.

This clone was seen repeatedly, ten times or more. J is TRBJ1-1 and V is TRBV30; D not resolved. Germline V gene lookup returns CDR1 GTSNPN and CDR2 SVGIG (reference sequence). The V end was cut by 3 bases, the J end by 1 base, with 9 bases between. This CDR3 contains 13 residues. The CDR3 sequence: CAWSPSENTEAFF. CDR3 in DNA: TGTGCCTGGAGCCCTAGCGAGAACACTGAAGCTTTCTTT.

V and J are TRBV7-3 and TRBJ2-7; D may be TRBD2 (5 bases). The CDR3 spans 13 residues. Germline V CDR1 and CDR2: SGHTA, FQGTGA. The V end was cut by 6 bases, the J end by 3 bases, with 12 bases between. CDR3 amino acids: CASSSSLGYEQYF. For the CDR3, the DNA is TGTGCCAGCAGTTCCTCACTAGGCTACGAGCAGTACTTC.

The J gene is TRBJ2-2, the V gene TRBV4-1; maybe TRBD1 (5 bases). The germline V gene encodes CDR1 MGHRA and CDR2 YSYEKL. This CDR3 is 14 amino acids long. With 6 bases removed from V and 1 base from J, the gap between germline ends came to 9 bases. In DNA form, the CDR3 reads TGCGCCAGCAGTTTAGGACAGAACACCGGGGAGCTGTTTTTT. This translates into CASSLGQNTGELFF.

The chain carries TRBV28 and TRBJ1-2; no clear D gene. Germline V gene lookup returns CDR1 MDHEN and CDR2 SYDVKM. Trimming removed 5 bases from V and 4 bases from J, with 8 bases in between. This CDR3 has 12 amino acids. The DNA for the CDR3 is TGTGCCAGCAGTCCCCAGACCTATGGCTACACCTTC. It translates to CASSPQTYGYTF.

The gene calls are TRBV30 and TRBJ1-6; D call uncertain. Germline V gene sequence: CDR1 GTSNPN, CDR2 SVGIG (reference sequence). This CDR3 has 13 amino acids. V was shortened by 1 base and J by 6 bases, with 7 bases between the two germline ends. The CDR3 DNA reads as TGTGCCTGGAGTGAGGCAGCTAATTCACCCCTCCACTTT. Its protein product is CAWSEAANSPLHF. The full variable domain, in which reference TRBV30 and TRBJ1-6 provide the parts outside the CDR3, is SQTIHQWPATLVQPVGSPLSLECTVEGTSNPNLYWYRQAAGRGLQLLFYSVGIGQISSEVPQNLSASRPQDRQFILSSKKLLLSDSGFYLCAWSEAANSPLHFGNGTRLTVT.

CDR3 sequence: CASSYLTPQGAQYGYTF. DNA for the CDR3: TGTGCCAGCAGCTATCTCACCCCTCAGGGGGCCCAGTATGGCTACACCTTC. This rearrangement joins TRBV27 to TRBJ1-2; 8 bases are shared with TRBD1. Germline CDR1 reads MNHEY; CDR2 reads SMNVEV (reference sequence). The CDR3 covers 17 residues. V dropped 6 bases and J dropped 5; count of bases not matched to a gene: 17.

V usage is TRBV24-1 and J usage is TRBJ2-1; 13 positions match TRBD2. The CDR3 runs to 16 residues. The germline V gene encodes CDR1 KGHDR and CDR2 SFDVKD. Unmatched junction bases numbered 6, after V lost 4 bases and J lost 7 bases. This chain's CDR3 is CATSDTSGRDLNEQFF. The CDR3 nucleotides are TGTGCCACCAGTGACACTAGCGGGAGGGATTTGAATGAGCAGTTCTTC.

This chain links TRBV18 with TRBJ2-7; TRBD1 is a possible D gene (6 bases). Germline CDR1 reads KGHSH; CDR2 reads LQKENI. V was clipped by 4 bases and J by 2 bases, with 12 bases between them. The CDR3 length is 14 residues. In DNA, the CDR3 is TGTGCCAGCTCACGGGACACCAGAACCTACGAGCAGTACTTC. Translated: CASSRDTRTYEQYF.

The chain recombines TRBV19 with TRBJ2-5; 9 nucleotides match TRBD1. This CDR3 contains 17 residues. CDR1 and CDR2 from the germline V gene are LNHDA and SQIVND (reference sequence). J was trimmed by 4 bases and V by 0 bases; bases with no gene match: 9. The CDR3 region is CASSIDPGQGFVETQYF. In DNA, the CDR3 is TGTGCCAGTAGTATAGATCCGGGACAGGGTTTTGTAGAGACCCAGTACTTC. Variable domain in full (rest from reference TRBV19 and TRBJ2-5): DGGITQSPKYLFRKEGQNVTLSCEQNLNHDAMYWYRQDPGQGLRLIYYSQIVNDFQKGDIAEGYSVSREKKESFPLTVTSAQKNPTAFYLCASSIDPGQGFVETQYFGPGTRLLVL.

This clone was observed once. This chain connects TRBV19 to TRBJ1-5, with 9 bases matching TRBD1. J lost 2 bases, V lost 3 bases, and 11 bases had no gene match. The germline V gene has CDR1 LNHDA and CDR2 SQIVND (reference sequence). The length of the CDR3 is 18 residues. The CDR3 loop reads CASSILAGQGLGNQPQHF. Written as DNA, the CDR3 is TGTGCCAGTAGTATTCTTGCGGGACAGGGACTTGGCAATCAGCCCCAGCATTTT.

The chain carries TRBV7-2 and TRBJ1-1; TRBD1 might be the D (5 bases). Germline V CDR1 and CDR2: SGHTA, FQGNSA. This CDR3 has 15 residues. The germline V and J ends were trimmed by 5 bases and 3 bases, with 16 bases remaining between them. The CDR3 nucleotides read TGTGCCAGCAGCCCTCGGGGGGGGATGGACACTGAAGCTTTCTTT. It encodes CASSPRGGMDTEAFF.

The chain is built from TRBV5-1 and TRBJ2-7; no definite D call. CDR1 is SGHRS and CDR2 is YFSETQ in the germline V gene. This CDR3 contains 14 residues. V was trimmed by 1 base and J by 2 bases, leaving 10 bases between them. The CDR3 protein is CASSLQDPTYEQYF. As DNA, the CDR3 is TGCGCCAGCAGCTTGCAGGATCCAACCTACGAGCAGTACTTC.

J is TRBJ1-3 and V is TRBV11-1; D possibly corresponds to TRBD1 (6 bases). CDR3 length equals 15 residues. CDR1 and CDR2 (germline): SGHAT, FQDESV (reference sequence). With 3 bases removed from V and 4 bases from J, the gap between germline ends came to 13 bases. CDR3 DNA sequence: TGTGCCAGCAGCTTGGCCGGGACAAAAGGAAACACCATATATTTT. Amino acid sequence: CASSLAGTKGNTIYF.

The rearrangement uses TRBV11-2 and TRBJ1-3; D not certain. This CDR3 is 13 amino acids long. Trimming shortened V by 5 bases and J by 4 bases, and 9 bases separated the two germline ends. Germline CDR1 is SGHAT and CDR2 is FQNNGV. The CDR3 nucleotides read TGTGCCAGCAGCCGAGTGGGAGGAAACACCATATATTTT. This sequence encodes CASSRVGGNTIYF.